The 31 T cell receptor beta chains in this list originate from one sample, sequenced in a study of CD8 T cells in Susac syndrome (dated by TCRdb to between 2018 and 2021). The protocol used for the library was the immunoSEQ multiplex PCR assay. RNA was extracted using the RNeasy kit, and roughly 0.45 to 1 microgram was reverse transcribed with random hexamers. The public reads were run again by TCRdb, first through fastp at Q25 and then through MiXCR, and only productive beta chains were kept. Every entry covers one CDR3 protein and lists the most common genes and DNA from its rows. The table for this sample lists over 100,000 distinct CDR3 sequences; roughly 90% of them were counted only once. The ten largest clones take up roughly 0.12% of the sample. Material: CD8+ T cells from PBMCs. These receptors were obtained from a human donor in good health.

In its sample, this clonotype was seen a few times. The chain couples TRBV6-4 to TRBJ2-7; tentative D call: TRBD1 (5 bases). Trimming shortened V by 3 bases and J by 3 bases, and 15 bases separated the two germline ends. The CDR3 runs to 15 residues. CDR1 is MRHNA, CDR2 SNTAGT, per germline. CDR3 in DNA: TGTGCCAGCAGTGAAAACCTGGGGCCCCTCTACGAGCAGTACTTC. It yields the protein CASSENLGPLYEQYF.

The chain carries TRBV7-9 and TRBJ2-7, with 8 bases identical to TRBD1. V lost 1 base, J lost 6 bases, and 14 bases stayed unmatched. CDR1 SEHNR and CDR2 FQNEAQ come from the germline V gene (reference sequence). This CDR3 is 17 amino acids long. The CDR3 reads CASSLGHTTGVFAEQYF. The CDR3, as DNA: TGTGCCAGCAGCTTAGGGCATACGACAGGGGTATTTGCCGAGCAGTACTTC.

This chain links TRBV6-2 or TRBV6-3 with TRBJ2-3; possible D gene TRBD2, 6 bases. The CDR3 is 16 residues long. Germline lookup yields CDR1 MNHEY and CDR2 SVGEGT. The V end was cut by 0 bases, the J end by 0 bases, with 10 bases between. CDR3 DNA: TGTGCCAGCAGTTACTCGCCGGGGACTAGCACAGATACGCAGTATTTT. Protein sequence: CASSYSPGTSTDTQYF.

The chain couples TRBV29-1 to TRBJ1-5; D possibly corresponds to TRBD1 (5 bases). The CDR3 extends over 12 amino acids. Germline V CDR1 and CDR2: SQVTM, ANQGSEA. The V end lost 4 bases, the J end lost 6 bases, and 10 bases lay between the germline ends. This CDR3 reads CSVGGVSQPQHF. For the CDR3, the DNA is TGCAGCGTTGGAGGGGTCAGTCAGCCCCAGCATTTT.

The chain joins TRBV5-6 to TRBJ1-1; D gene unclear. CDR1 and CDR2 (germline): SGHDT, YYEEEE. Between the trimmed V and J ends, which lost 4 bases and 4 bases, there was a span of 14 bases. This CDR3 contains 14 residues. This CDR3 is CASSPPTVGTEAFF. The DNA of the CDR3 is TGTGCCAGCAGCCCACCCACAGTGGGCACTGAAGCTTTCTTT.

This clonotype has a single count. This chain's CDR3 is CASSLMGGPQPQHF. The CDR3 nucleotides read TGTGCCAGCAGTTTAATGGGGGGCCCTCAGCCCCAGCATTTT. This chain joins TRBV12-3 or TRBV12-4 and TRBJ1-5; D possibly corresponds to TRBD1 (6 bases). V was clipped by 2 bases and J by 6 bases, with 11 bases between them. This CDR3 comprises 14 residues.

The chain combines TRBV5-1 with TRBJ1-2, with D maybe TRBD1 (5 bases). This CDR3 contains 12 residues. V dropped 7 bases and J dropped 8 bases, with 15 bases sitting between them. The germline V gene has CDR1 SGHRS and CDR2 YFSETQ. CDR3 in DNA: TGCGCCAGCCGGGGCGAATTTGGAGGCTACACCTTC. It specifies CASRGEFGGYTF. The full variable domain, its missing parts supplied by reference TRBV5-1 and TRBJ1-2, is KAGVTQTPRYLIKTRGQQVTLSCSPISGHRSVSWYQQTPGQGLQFLFEYFSETQRNKGNFPGRFSGRQFSNSRSEMNVSTLELGDSALYLCASRGEFGGYTFGSGTRLTVV.

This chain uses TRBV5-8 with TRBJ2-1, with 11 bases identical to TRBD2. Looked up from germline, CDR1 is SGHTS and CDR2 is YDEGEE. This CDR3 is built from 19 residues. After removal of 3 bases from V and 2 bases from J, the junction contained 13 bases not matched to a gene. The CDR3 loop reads CASSWGLRTSGHPYNEQFF. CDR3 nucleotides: TGTGCCAGCAGCTGGGGGCTTCGGACTAGCGGGCACCCCTACAATGAGCAGTTCTTC.

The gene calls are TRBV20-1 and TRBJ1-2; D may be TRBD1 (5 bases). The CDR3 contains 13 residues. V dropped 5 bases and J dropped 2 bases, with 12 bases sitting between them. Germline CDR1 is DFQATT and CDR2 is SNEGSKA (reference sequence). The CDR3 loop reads CSAGGDGNYGYTF. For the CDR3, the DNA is TGCAGTGCTGGGGGTGACGGGAACTATGGCTACACCTTC.

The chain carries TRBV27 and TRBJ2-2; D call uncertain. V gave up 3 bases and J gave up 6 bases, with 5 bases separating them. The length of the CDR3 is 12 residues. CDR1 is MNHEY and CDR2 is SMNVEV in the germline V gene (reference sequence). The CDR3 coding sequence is TGTGCCAGCAGTTTCCGGCCCGGGGAGCTGTTTTTT. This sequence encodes CASSFRPGELFF.

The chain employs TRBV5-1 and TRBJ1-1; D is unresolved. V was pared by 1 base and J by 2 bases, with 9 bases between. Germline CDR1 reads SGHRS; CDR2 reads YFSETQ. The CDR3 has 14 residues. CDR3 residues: CASSLWGDNTEAFF. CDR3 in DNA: TGCGCCAGCAGCTTGTGGGGAGATAACACTGAAGCTTTCTTT.

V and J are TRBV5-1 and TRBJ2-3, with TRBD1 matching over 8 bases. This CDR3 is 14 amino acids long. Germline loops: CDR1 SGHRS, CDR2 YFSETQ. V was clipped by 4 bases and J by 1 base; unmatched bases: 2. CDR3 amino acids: CASSLDRGTDTQYF. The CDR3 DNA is TGCGCCAGCAGCCTGGACAGGGGCACAGATACGCAGTATTTT.

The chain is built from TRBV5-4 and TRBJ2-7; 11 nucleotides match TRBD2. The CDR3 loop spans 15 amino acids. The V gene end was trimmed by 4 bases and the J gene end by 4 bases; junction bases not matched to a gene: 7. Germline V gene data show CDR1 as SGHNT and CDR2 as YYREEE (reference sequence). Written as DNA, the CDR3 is TGTGCCAGCAGCGACCCGGGACTAGCGGTTTACGAGCAGTACTTC. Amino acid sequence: CASSDPGLAVYEQYF.

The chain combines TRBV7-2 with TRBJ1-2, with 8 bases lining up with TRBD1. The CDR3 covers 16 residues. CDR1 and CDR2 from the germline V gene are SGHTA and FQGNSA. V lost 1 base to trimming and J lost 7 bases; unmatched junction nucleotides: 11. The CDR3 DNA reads TGTGCCAGCAGCTTAGACCCGCGACAGGGGCTTTCTGGCTACACCTTC. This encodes CASSLDPRQGLSGYTF.

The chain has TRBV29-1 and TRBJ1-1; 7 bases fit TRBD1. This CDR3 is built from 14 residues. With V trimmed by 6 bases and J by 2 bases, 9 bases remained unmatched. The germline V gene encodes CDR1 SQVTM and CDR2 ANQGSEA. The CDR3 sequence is CSVEKGQVNTEAFF. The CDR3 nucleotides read TGCAGCGTGGAAAAAGGACAGGTCAACACTGAAGCTTTCTTT.

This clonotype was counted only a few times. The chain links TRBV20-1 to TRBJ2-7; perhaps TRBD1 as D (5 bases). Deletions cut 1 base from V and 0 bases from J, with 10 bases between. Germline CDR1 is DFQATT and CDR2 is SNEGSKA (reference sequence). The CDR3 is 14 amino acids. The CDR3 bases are TGCAGTGCTAGAGGCAGGGAAAACTCCTACGAGCAGTACTTC. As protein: CSARGRENSYEQYF.

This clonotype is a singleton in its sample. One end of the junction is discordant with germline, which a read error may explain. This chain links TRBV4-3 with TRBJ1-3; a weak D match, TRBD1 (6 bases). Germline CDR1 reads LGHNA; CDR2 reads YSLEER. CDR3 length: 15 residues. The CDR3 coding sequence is TGCGCCAGCAGCCTCCAACAGGGCTCTGAAAACACCATATATTTT. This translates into CASSLQQGSENTIYF.

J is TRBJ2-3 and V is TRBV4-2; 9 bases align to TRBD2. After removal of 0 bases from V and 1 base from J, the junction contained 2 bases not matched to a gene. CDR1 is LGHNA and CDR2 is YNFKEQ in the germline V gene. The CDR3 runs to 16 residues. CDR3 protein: CASSQEASGGTDTQYF. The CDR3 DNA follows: TGTGCCAGCAGCCAAGAGGCTAGCGGGGGCACAGATACGCAGTATTTT.

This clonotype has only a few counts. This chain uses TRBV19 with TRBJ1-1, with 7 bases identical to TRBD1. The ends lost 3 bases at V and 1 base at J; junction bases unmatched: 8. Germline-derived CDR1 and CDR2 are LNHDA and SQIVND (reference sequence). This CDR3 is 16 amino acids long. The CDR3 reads CASSIPFGQANTEAFF. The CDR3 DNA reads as TGTGCCAGTAGTATTCCCTTTGGACAGGCGAACACTGAAGCTTTCTTT.

In DNA, the CDR3 is TGTGCCAGTAGTATTACTACCGAAGAGACCCAGTACTTC. Translated: CASSITTEETQYF. The chain couples TRBV19 to TRBJ2-5; no firm D call. The CDR3 is 13 residues long. Germline CDR1 is LNHDA and CDR2 is SQIVND (reference sequence). The V end lost 3 bases, the J end lost 3 bases, and 8 bases lay between the germline ends. The full variable domain, completed using reference TRBV19 and TRBJ2-5, is DGGITQSPKYLFRKEGQNVTLSCEQNLNHDAMYWYRQDPGQGLRLIYYSQIVNDFQKGDIAEGYSVSREKKESFPLTVTSAQKNPTAFYLCASSITTEETQYFGPGTRLLVL.

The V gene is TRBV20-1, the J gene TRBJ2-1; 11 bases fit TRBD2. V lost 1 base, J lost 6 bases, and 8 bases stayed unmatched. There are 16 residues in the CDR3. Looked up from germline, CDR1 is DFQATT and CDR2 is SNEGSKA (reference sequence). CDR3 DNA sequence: TGCAGTGCTAGAGTTCCACTAGCGGGGGTAGGCAATGAGCAGTTCTTC. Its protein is CSARVPLAGVGNEQFF.

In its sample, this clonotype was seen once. This chain's CDR3 is CAWNYLRNTEAFF. DNA for the CDR3: TGTGCCTGGAACTATCTCAGAAACACTGAAGCTTTCTTT. This chain uses TRBV30 with TRBJ1-1, with no clear D. CDR3 length: 13 amino acids. V was clipped by 4 bases and J by 2 bases, with 11 bases between them. Germline CDR1 reads GTSNPN; CDR2 reads SVGIG (reference sequence).

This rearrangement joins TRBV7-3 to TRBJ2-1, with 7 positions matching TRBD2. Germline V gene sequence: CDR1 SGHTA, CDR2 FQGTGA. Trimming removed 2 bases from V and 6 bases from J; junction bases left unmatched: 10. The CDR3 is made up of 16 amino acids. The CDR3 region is CASSLLGGRRPNEQFF. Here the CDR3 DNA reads TGTGCCAGCAGCTTACTAGGCGGGAGAAGACCCAATGAGCAGTTCTTC.

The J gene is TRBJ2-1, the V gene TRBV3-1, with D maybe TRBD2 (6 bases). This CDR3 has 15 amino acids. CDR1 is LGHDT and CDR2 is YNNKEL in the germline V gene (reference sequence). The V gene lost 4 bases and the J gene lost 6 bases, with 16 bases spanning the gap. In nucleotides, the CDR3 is TGTGCCAGCAGCCCTTACCGGGACTCCCTCAATGAGCAGTTCTTC. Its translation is CASSPYRDSLNEQFF.

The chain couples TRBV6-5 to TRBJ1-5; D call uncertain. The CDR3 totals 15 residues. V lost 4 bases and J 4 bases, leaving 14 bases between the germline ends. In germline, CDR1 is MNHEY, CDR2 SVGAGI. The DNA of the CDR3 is TGTGCCAGCAGTTCCCAGTTGGGAGGTAATCAGCCCCAGCATTTT. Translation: CASSSQLGGNQPQHF.

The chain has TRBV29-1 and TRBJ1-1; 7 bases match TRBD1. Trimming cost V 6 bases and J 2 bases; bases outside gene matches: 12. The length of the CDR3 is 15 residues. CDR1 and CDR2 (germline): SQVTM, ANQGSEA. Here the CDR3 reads CSVDDRDGYNTEAFF. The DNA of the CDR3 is TGCAGCGTGGACGACAGGGATGGATATAACACTGAAGCTTTCTTT.

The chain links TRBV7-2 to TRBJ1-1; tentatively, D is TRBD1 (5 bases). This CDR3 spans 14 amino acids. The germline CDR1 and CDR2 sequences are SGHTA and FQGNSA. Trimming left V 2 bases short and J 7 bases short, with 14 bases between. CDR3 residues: CASSLRQGGHEAFF. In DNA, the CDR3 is TGTGCCAGCAGCTTACGGCAGGGAGGTCATGAAGCTTTCTTT.

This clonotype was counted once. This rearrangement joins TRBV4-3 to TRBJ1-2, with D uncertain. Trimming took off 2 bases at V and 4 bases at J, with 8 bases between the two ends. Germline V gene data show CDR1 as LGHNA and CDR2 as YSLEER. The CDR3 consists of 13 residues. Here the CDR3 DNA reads TGCGCCAGCAGCCAATCTTCAGGCTATGGCTACACCTTC. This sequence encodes CASSQSSGYGYTF.

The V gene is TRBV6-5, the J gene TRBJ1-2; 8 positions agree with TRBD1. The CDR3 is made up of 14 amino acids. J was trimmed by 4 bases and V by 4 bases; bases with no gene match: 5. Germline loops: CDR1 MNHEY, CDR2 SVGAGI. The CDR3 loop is CASSSGQGGYGYTF. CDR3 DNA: TGTGCCAGCAGTTCAGGACAGGGTGGCTATGGCTACACCTTC.

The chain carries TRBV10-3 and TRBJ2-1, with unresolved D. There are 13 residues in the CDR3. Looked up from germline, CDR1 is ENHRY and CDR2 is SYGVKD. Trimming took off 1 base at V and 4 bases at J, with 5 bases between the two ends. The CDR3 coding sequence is TGTGCCATCAGTGAGTTGGGGTACAATGAGCAGTTCTTC. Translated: CAISELGYNEQFF.

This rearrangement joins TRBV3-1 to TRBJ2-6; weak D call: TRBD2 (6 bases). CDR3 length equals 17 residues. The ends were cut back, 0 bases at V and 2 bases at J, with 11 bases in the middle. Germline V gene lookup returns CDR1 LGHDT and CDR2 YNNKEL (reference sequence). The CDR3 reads CASSQEIGGTGANVLTF. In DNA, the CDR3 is TGTGCCAGCAGCCAAGAGATTGGGGGGACTGGGGCCAACGTCCTGACTTTC.